This TCR beta chain was captured in a study of blood T cell repertoires in COVID-19. Germline V lookup: CDR1 SGDLS, CDR2 YYNGEE. Trimming left V 4 bases short and J 7 bases short, with 15 bases between. This CDR3 is 14 amino acids long. The method was immunoSEQ multiplex PCR; TCRdb's version includes in-frame clones alone and lacks a portion of them. Of 350,000 or so clones listed, more than 70% were seen once; the top ten hold roughly 3.9%. V usage is TRBV9 and J usage is TRBJ2-1, with D tentatively TRBD2 (6 bases). The receptor was derived from an older woman with COVID-19, enrolled during active disease. Material: peripheral blood. The CDR3 DNA sequence: TGTGCCAGCAGCCCCCTGGGGGGTTTGAATGAGCAGTTCTTC. It is translated as CASSPLGGLNEQFF.